The T cell receptor (beta chain) under discussion was sequenced for a study of blood T cell repertoires in COVID-19. Study context: The study drew acute and convalescent COVID-19 samples from the United States, Italy and Spain. T cells, B-cell-depleted T cells, or PBMCs supplied cDNA or gDNA.

This clone was seen once. In the source study's methods: The assay estimated nucleated cells by amplifying reference gene primers. Profiled with immunoSEQ multiplex PCR; TCRdb holds only in-frame clones, not every one. V and J calls and clone size are those listed in that table; D and trimming were worked out from the DNA. This table holds 150,000 or so clones, about three quarters found once. This CDR3 is built from 17 residues. The germline V gene has CDR1 LNHDA and CDR2 SQIVND (reference sequence). Germline trimming cut 2 bases from V and 2 bases from J; bases unmatched to any gene: 9. The chain employs TRBV19 and TRBJ1-5; TRBD1 matches at 7 bases. Sequencing used peripheral blood. This receptor was identified in a woman in her 50s with active or convalescent COVID-19. CDR3 sequence reads: CASSIRQGENRNQPQHF. The DNA of the CDR3 is TGTGCCAGTAGTATACGACAGGGAGAGAACCGCAATCAGCCCCAGCATTTT.